One and the same sample provided the 25 T cell receptor beta chains below, sequenced in a study of T cell responses to AZD1222 COVID-19 vaccine. Only in-frame clones appear in the TCRdb table, and some are missing; sequencing was by immunoSEQ multiplex PCR. The sample holds some 78,000 clones, about 83% seen once. This specimen consisted of peripheral blood, obtained 28 days after the second AZD1222 dose. All receptors derive from an adult who received the AZD1222 COVID-19 vaccine.

The rearrangement uses TRBV20-1 and TRBJ2-7; 8 nucleotides agree with TRBD2. Germline trimming cut 3 bases from V and 0 bases from J; bases unmatched to any gene: 10. The CDR3 runs 16 residues. The germline CDR1 and CDR2 sequences are DFQATT and SNEGSKA (reference sequence). CDR3 loop: CSASPSLAGSSYEQYF. CDR3 bases: TGCAGTGCTAGTCCCTCTCTAGCGGGCAGCTCCTACGAGCAGTACTTC.

The V gene is TRBV6-2 or TRBV6-3, the J gene TRBJ1-3; D unresolved. Germline values: CDR1 MNHEY, CDR2 SVGEGT. The V end lost 5 bases, the J end lost 0 bases, and 8 bases lay between the germline ends. The CDR3 is 14 residues long. The CDR3 spells CASSTEFSGNTIYF. Written as DNA, the CDR3 is TGTGCCAGCAGTACAGAATTCTCTGGAAACACCATATATTTT.

This rearrangement joins TRBV9 to TRBJ1-4; a possible D gene is TRBD1 (5 bases). CDR3 size: 15 residues. With 1 base removed from V and 5 bases from J, the gap between germline ends came to 12 bases. The germline V gene has CDR1 SGDLS and CDR2 YYNGEE. The DNA of the CDR3 is TGTGCCAGCAGCGTATCAAATTCAGGGAATGAAAAACTGTTTTTT. Translation gives CASSVSNSGNEKLFF. Full variable domain (outside the CDR3, taken from reference TRBV9 and TRBJ1-4): DSGVTQTPKHLITATGQRVTLRCSPRSGDLSVYWYQQSLDQGLQFLIQYYNGEERAKGNILERFSAQQFPDLHSELNLSSLELGDSALYFCASSVSNSGNEKLFFGSGTQLSVL.

This sequence joins TRBV29-1 and TRBJ2-3, with D perhaps given as TRBD1 or TRBD2 (5 bases each). The CDR3 runs to 16 residues. V lost 3 bases to trimming and J lost 0 bases, with 16 bases between them. The germline V gene encodes CDR1 SQVTM and CDR2 ANQGSEA. CDR3: CSVEGDQVSSTDTQYF. CDR3 in DNA: TGCAGCGTTGAGGGGGACCAGGTATCTAGCACAGATACGCAGTATTTT.

The chain couples TRBV7-9 to TRBJ2-3, with TRBD1 matching 10 bases. The CDR3 is 15 amino acids. Germline CDR1 SEHNR, CDR2 FQNEAQ (reference sequence). The V and J ends lost 4 bases and 6 bases, in that order; junction bases with no gene match: 7. CDR3 nucleotides: TGTGCCAGCAGCTCAGGGAGACAGGGGGCGGATACGCAGTATTTT. Its protein product is CASSSGRQGADTQYF. Full variable domain (outside the CDR3, taken from reference TRBV7-9 and TRBJ2-3): DTGVSQNPRHKITKRGQNVTFRCDPISEHNRLYWYRQTLGQGPEFLTYFQNEAQLEKSRLLSDRFSAERPKGSFSTLEIQRTEQGDSAMYLCASSSGRQGADTQYFGPGTRLTVL.

Only a few counts were recorded for this clone. The rearrangement links TRBV5-4 to TRBJ2-3; D not resolved. V was pared by 1 base and J by 5 bases, with 11 bases between. Germline-derived CDR1 and CDR2 are SGHNT and YYREEE (reference sequence). This CDR3 has 14 amino acids. The CDR3 bases are TGTGCCAGCAGCTTGCTCCAGAGAGGAGATACGCAGTATTTT. Its protein product is CASSLLQRGDTQYF.

This chain connects TRBV3-1 (or the pseudogene TRBV3-2) to TRBJ1-3; no clear D gene. Trimming shortened V by 0 bases and J by 2 bases, and 8 bases separated the two germline ends. Germline V gene data show CDR1 as LGHDT and CDR2 as YNNKEL (reference sequence). This CDR3 spans 15 amino acids. CDR3 amino acids: CASSQESGAGNTIYF. CDR3 coding DNA: TGTGCCAGCAGCCAAGAATCCGGGGCTGGAAACACCATATATTTT.

The rearrangement uses TRBV27 and TRBJ1-4; 10 nucleotides agree with TRBD1. This CDR3 has 17 residues. V was clipped by 5 bases and J by 2 bases; unmatched bases: 8. Germline CDR1 MNHEY, CDR2 SMNVEV (reference sequence). The DNA for the CDR3 is TGTGCCAGCAGTCCAAGGGACAGGGGTCCGACTAATGAAAAACTGTTTTTT. Translated: CASSPRDRGPTNEKLFF.

The rearrangement joins TRBV5-1 to TRBJ1-1, with D perhaps matching TRBD1 (6 bases). Germline V gives CDR1 SGHRS, CDR2 YFSETQ. Between the trimmed V and J ends, which lost 2 bases and 4 bases, there was a span of 12 bases. The CDR3 is made up of 14 amino acids. The CDR3 DNA reads as TGCGCCAGCAGCTTAACCCAGGGGAGCACTGAAGCTTTCTTT. Translation gives CASSLTQGSTEAFF.

The rearrangement joins TRBV6-2 or TRBV6-3 to TRBJ1-6; the D gene is possibly TRBD1 (5 bases). V was cut by 2 bases and J by 5 bases, with 10 bases left in between. The CDR3 is made up of 15 amino acids. The germline CDR1 and CDR2 sequences are MNHEY and SVGEGT. CDR3 in amino acids: CASSYRQRNNSPLHF. In DNA form, the CDR3 reads TGTGCCAGCAGTTACCGACAGAGAAATAATTCACCCCTCCACTTT.

V gene TRBV19 combines with J gene TRBJ2-1; 7 nucleotides match TRBD1. The CDR3 sequence is 14 residues long. J was trimmed by 8 bases and V by 1 base; bases with no gene match: 5. CDR1 and CDR2 (germline): LNHDA, SQIVND (reference sequence). CDR3 residues: CASSIVTGVDEQFF. The CDR3 DNA is TGTGCCAGTAGTATAGTAACAGGGGTCGATGAGCAGTTCTTC.

Concerning this clone: Additional DNA sequences in this sample encode the identical CDR3. The J gene is TRBJ1-1, the V gene TRBV19, with D tentatively TRBD1 (6 bases). This CDR3 has 13 residues. The V end lost 6 bases, the J end lost 1 base, and 9 bases lay between the germline ends. CDR1 is LNHDA and CDR2 is SQIVND in the germline V gene (reference sequence). CDR3 sequence (DNA): TGTGCCAGTAGCACGACAGGGAACACTGAAGCTTTCTTT. Translation gives CASSTTGNTEAFF.

The genes are TRBV19 and TRBJ2-5; D remains unclear. From germline, CDR1 is LNHDA and CDR2 SQIVND (reference sequence). This CDR3 has 13 amino acids. The germline V and J ends were trimmed by 2 bases and 5 bases, with 9 bases remaining between them. CDR3 region: CASSIQPGETQYF. CDR3 DNA sequence: TGTGCCAGTAGTATACAACCAGGCGAGACCCAGTACTTC.

This clone was counted only a few times. At one of its ends the junction is not consistent with the germline gene, which may arise from a read error. The gene calls are TRBV30 and TRBJ2-7; D possibly corresponds to TRBD1 (5 bases). CDR3 size: 13 residues. Germline CDR1 and CDR2: GTSNPN and SVGIG (reference sequence). DNA of the CDR3: TGTGCCTGGAGTGTACGAATTGGCCAGGGCGTAAACTTC. This gives the protein CAWSVRIGQGVNF.

This chain joins TRBV4-1 and TRBJ1-5; D not certain. The CDR3 sequence is 15 residues long. Trimming removed 1 base from V and 4 bases from J, with 11 bases in between. Per germline, CDR1 MGHRA and CDR2 YSYEKL. The DNA for the CDR3 is TGCGCCAGCAGCCAAGGGACGGGGAGAAATCAGCCCCAGCATTTT. This gives the protein CASSQGTGRNQPQHF.

This chain joins TRBV28 and TRBJ2-2, with 9 bases fitting TRBD2. With V trimmed by 7 bases and J by 4 bases, 13 bases remained unmatched. The germline V gene has CDR1 MDHEN and CDR2 SYDVKM. The CDR3 has 17 residues. This CDR3 is CASKLAGSMRSTGELFF. Written as DNA, the CDR3 is TGTGCCAGCAAACTAGCGGGCTCAATGAGGAGCACCGGGGAGCTGTTTTTT.

This clone showed up just once. The chain employs TRBV27 and TRBJ1-2; 8 bases fit TRBD1. CDR1 is MNHEY, CDR2 SMNVEV, per germline (reference sequence). The CDR3 runs 14 residues. Losses at the gene ends were 2 bases for V and 8 bases for J; bases not matched to a gene: 7. CDR3 loop: CASSLGTGGKGYTF. The CDR3, as DNA: TGTGCCAGCAGTTTAGGCACAGGGGGAAAGGGCTACACCTTC.

The genes are TRBV28 and TRBJ1-3; a possible D gene is TRBD1 (6 bases). Trimming removed 3 bases from V and 4 bases from J, with 13 bases in between. Germline CDR1 reads MDHEN; CDR2 reads SYDVKM. This CDR3 contains 15 residues. The CDR3 DNA is TGTGCCAGCAGTTTGTCAGGGGTGAGGGGAAACACCATATATTTT. This translates into CASSLSGVRGNTIYF. The full variable domain, in which reference TRBV28 and TRBJ1-3 provide the parts outside the CDR3, is DVKVTQSSRYLVKRTGEKVFLECVQDMDHENMFWYRQDPGLGLRLIYFSYDVKMKEKGDIPEGYSVSREKKERFSLILESASTNQTSMYLCASSLSGVRGNTIYFGEGSWLTVV.

The V gene is TRBV6-2 or TRBV6-3, the J gene TRBJ2-1; no definite D call. The ends were cut back, 5 bases at V and 7 bases at J, with 9 bases in the middle. Germline lookup yields CDR1 MNHEY and CDR2 SVGEGT. The length of the CDR3 is 12 residues. The CDR3 nucleotides are TGTGCCAGCAGTGGTCGATATAATGAGCAGTTCTTC. This encodes CASSGRYNEQFF.

V usage is TRBV6-5 and J usage is TRBJ2-7; 7 bases fit TRBD2. Germline V gene sequence: CDR1 MNHEY, CDR2 SVGAGI. V gave up 5 bases and J gave up 7 bases; unmatched junction bases: 11. This CDR3 comprises 14 residues. The CDR3 DNA reads TGTGCCAGCAGTCTGGGGACCGGCGGGGGAGAGCAGTACTTC. Residues: CASSLGTGGGEQYF.

V gene TRBV19 combines with J gene TRBJ1-1; D ambiguous. Trimming removed 7 bases at V and 1 base at J, with 13 bases between. Germline values: CDR1 LNHDA, CDR2 SQIVND (reference sequence). This CDR3 has 14 residues. The CDR3 reads CASIGLSRNTEAFF. DNA of the CDR3: TGTGCCAGTATCGGACTTTCCCGGAACACTGAAGCTTTCTTT.

V gene TRBV14 combines with J gene TRBJ1-2; D is unclear. CDR1 and CDR2 from the germline V gene are SGHDN and FVKESK. The CDR3 consists of 12 residues. The V end was cut by 3 bases, the J end by 4 bases, with 6 bases between. This CDR3 is CASSHTAYGYTF. The CDR3 DNA sequence: TGTGCCAGCAGCCACACAGCCTATGGCTACACCTTC.

The chain carries TRBV7-9 and TRBJ2-3; D is uncertain. The V and J ends lost 2 bases and 0 bases respectively, with 9 bases between them. Per germline, CDR1 SEHNR and CDR2 FQNEAQ (reference sequence). This CDR3 has 15 residues. The CDR3 DNA reads as TGTGCCAGCAGCTTATCCCAAGCTAGCACAGATACGCAGTATTTT. It codes for CASSLSQASTDTQYF.

The J gene is TRBJ1-2, the V gene TRBV2; a possible D gene is TRBD1 (5 bases). Per germline, CDR1 SNHLY and CDR2 FYNNEI. V lost 6 bases to trimming and J lost 7 bases, with 18 bases between them. The CDR3 runs 14 residues. For the CDR3, the DNA is TGTGCCAGCAGGGCCCCGGACATAGTTGTTGGCTACACCTTC. This codes for CASRAPDIVVGYTF.

The chain has TRBV7-3 and TRBJ2-1, with D unclear. CDR3 length: 15 amino acids. The V gene lost 0 bases and the J gene lost 4 bases, with 10 bases spanning the gap. Germline CDR1 reads SGHTA; CDR2 reads FQGTGA. CDR3 nucleotide sequence: TGTGCCAGCAGCTTAACAAAAACAGCATACAATGAGCAGTTCTTC. This sequence encodes CASSLTKTAYNEQFF.